The T cell receptor beta chain described here comes from a study of blood T cells in healthy people across ages. Study results and caveats: While age rose, TCR beta diversity per million T cells dropped in a roughly linear way.

A note on this clonotype: No antigen is known for it.

Sample-barcoded 5' priming and a J-beta primer mix drove a second PCR of 7 to 11 cycles. MiXCR, run by TCRdb on the 5' RACE reads, gives a single entry per CDR3 protein. The repertoire consists of 750,000 or so distinct CDR3 sequences, with 25% occurring once and the leading ten covering roughly a tenth. This CDR3 has 17 residues. The germline gives CDR1 SGHRS, CDR2 YFSETQ. V was pared by 4 bases and J by 0 bases, with 18 bases between. This sample also appeared in a second study, on T cells of mothers and their children. That study reports: A few healthy Caucasian mothers gave samples, and so did their six children.

This chain links TRBV5-1 with TRBJ2-3; tentative D call: TRBD2 (7 bases). The sample consisted of blood. The TCR originated in a boy aged 5-17 years in good health. DNA of the CDR3: TGCGCCAGCAGCCCCCGGGGGCTAGCGGCAAGCACAGATACGCAGTATTTT. It codes for CASSPRGLAASTDTQYF.